These T cell receptor beta chains were read from a single sample in a study of T cell repertoires in cytomegalovirus infection. Using its own MiXCR run on the reads, TCRdb lists one record per CDR3 protein. The sample comprises approximately 730,000 distinct CDR3 sequences, roughly 29% of which are singletons, and around 14% rests with the top ten. No antigens are known for them. The input for sequencing was cultured CD8+ T cells from PBMCs, taken from culture after CMV antigen stimulation. The receptor set was obtained from a human donor in good health (CMV status not recorded). Some clones in this sample may be carry-over from other donors' samples. The CDR3 runs from the conserved cysteine through the conserved F or W. Fields, in order: CDR3 length, V gene, J gene, CDR3 protein.

cdr3_length: 16; v_call: TRBV12-3/TRBV12-4; j_call: TRBJ2-3; cdr3_aa: CASSEILAGGRNTQYF
cdr3_length: 16; v_call: TRBV4-1; j_call: TRBJ1-1; cdr3_aa: CASSPAAGITNTEDFF
cdr3_length: 19; v_call: TRBV7-3; j_call: TRBJ2-2; cdr3_aa: CASRPGTSLPGPYTGELFF
cdr3_length: 13; v_call: TRBV27; j_call: TRBJ1-1; cdr3_aa: CASRVRGFTEAFF
cdr3_length: 15; v_call: TRBV7-6; j_call: TRBJ2-1; cdr3_aa: CASSLVEGARNEQFF
cdr3_length: 17; v_call: TRBV4-1; j_call: TRBJ2-7; cdr3_aa: CASSQDRRLGSRAEQYF
cdr3_length: 15; v_call: TRBV4-2; j_call: TRBJ1-2; cdr3_aa: CASSQDQFEFYGYTF
cdr3_length: 14; v_call: TRBV7-6; j_call: TRBJ2-1; cdr3_aa: CASSNTSSYNEQFF
cdr3_length: 17; v_call: TRBV11-3; j_call: TRBJ2-3; cdr3_aa: CASSPWTSGGAADTQYF
cdr3_length: 15; v_call: TRBV7-2; j_call: TRBJ1-5; cdr3_aa: CASSLDQGRGQPQHF
cdr3_length: 12; v_call: TRBV2; j_call: TRBJ2-7; cdr3_aa: CASSGSVYEQYF
cdr3_length: 13; v_call: TRBV11-1; j_call: TRBJ1-5; cdr3_aa: CASSLWMDQPQHF
cdr3_length: 17; v_call: TRBV6-5; j_call: TRBJ2-1; cdr3_aa: CASSYFLQAGGSNEQFF
cdr3_length: 16; v_call: TRBV10-3; j_call: TRBJ1-4; cdr3_aa: CAISESTDPTNEKLFF
cdr3_length: 13; v_call: TRBV2; j_call: TRBJ2-1; cdr3_aa: CASSEVTHNEQFF
cdr3_length: 16; v_call: TRBV7-2; j_call: TRBJ1-6; cdr3_aa: CASNPFAGGDNSPLHF
cdr3_length: 15; v_call: TRBV25-1; j_call: TRBJ1-1; cdr3_aa: CASSESSRWNTEAFF
cdr3_length: 15; v_call: TRBV27; j_call: TRBJ1-1; cdr3_aa: CASSLFPGVNTEAFF
cdr3_length: 15; v_call: TRBV15; j_call: TRBJ2-7; cdr3_aa: CATSSRARGRYEQYF
cdr3_length: 12; v_call: TRBV27; j_call: TRBJ2-7; cdr3_aa: CASRDRLGEQYF
cdr3_length: 16; v_call: TRBV7-2; j_call: TRBJ2-1; cdr3_aa: CASSSTGQGIYNEQFF
cdr3_length: 15; v_call: TRBV9; j_call: TRBJ2-1; cdr3_aa: CASSVPRQGYNEQFF
cdr3_length: 14; v_call: TRBV10-3; j_call: TRBJ1-2; cdr3_aa: CAISGGTGVLSYTF
cdr3_length: 16; v_call: TRBV6-6; j_call: TRBJ2-1; cdr3_aa: CASSQFRDSSYNEQFF
cdr3_length: 15; v_call: TRBV7-2; j_call: TRBJ1-2; cdr3_aa: CASSRAGLFNYGYTF
cdr3_length: 14; v_call: TRBV7-2; j_call: TRBJ1-6; cdr3_aa: CASSPYWEDSPLHF
cdr3_length: 14; v_call: TRBV24-1; j_call: TRBJ2-1; cdr3_aa: CATRDREPYNEQFF
cdr3_length: 12; v_call: TRBV27; j_call: TRBJ2-7; cdr3_aa: CGSRGRSYEQYF
cdr3_length: 16; v_call: TRBV6-1; j_call: TRBJ2-2; cdr3_aa: CASSEGPTGKTGELFF
cdr3_length: 14; v_call: TRBV4-1; j_call: TRBJ2-3; cdr3_aa: CASSHGRGADTQYF
cdr3_length: 15; v_call: TRBV7-9; j_call: TRBJ2-1; cdr3_aa: CASIHGTSGNNEQFF
cdr3_length: 14; v_call: TRBV6-6; j_call: TRBJ2-1; cdr3_aa: CASSYTGPLDEQFF
cdr3_length: 13; v_call: TRBV12-3/TRBV12-4; j_call: TRBJ1-1; cdr3_aa: CASSYSTKPEAFF
cdr3_length: 14; v_call: TRBV27; j_call: TRBJ2-7; cdr3_aa: CASSLLGQGGEQYF
cdr3_length: 15; v_call: TRBV4-1; j_call: TRBJ2-1; cdr3_aa: CASSQAGPSYNEQFF
cdr3_length: 13; v_call: TRBV5-1; j_call: TRBJ2-7; cdr3_aa: CASSLWTAYEQYF
cdr3_length: 19; v_call: TRBV7-9; j_call: TRBJ1-2; cdr3_aa: CASSSNRPPGQGSNYGYTF
cdr3_length: 13; v_call: TRBV2; j_call: TRBJ2-3; cdr3_aa: CATYRGSTDTQYF
cdr3_length: 14; v_call: TRBV7-6; j_call: TRBJ1-2; cdr3_aa: CASSWTGELDGYTF
cdr3_length: 13; v_call: TRBV27; j_call: TRBJ1-2; cdr3_aa: CASGQGAVYGYTF
cdr3_length: 17; v_call: TRBV7-2; j_call: TRBJ2-1; cdr3_aa: CASSLGTGTSSYNEQFF
cdr3_length: 11; v_call: TRBV29-1; j_call: TRBJ1-1; cdr3_aa: CSVEYRGEAFF
cdr3_length: 13; v_call: TRBV6-1; j_call: TRBJ1-2; cdr3_aa: CASSQTGSYGYTF
cdr3_length: 12; v_call: TRBV7-9; j_call: TRBJ1-1; cdr3_aa: CASSPQGGEAFF
cdr3_length: 14; v_call: TRBV7-8; j_call: TRBJ1-5; cdr3_aa: CASSLVSGDQPQHF
cdr3_length: 19; v_call: TRBV6-2/TRBV6-3; j_call: TRBJ1-5; cdr3_aa: CASSYTHLTGEISNQPQHF
cdr3_length: 16; v_call: TRBV12-3/TRBV12-4; j_call: TRBJ1-4; cdr3_aa: CASSFQTVTTNEKLFF
cdr3_length: 15; v_call: TRBV27; j_call: TRBJ2-2; cdr3_aa: CASSFRTTDTGELFF
cdr3_length: 14; v_call: TRBV7-4; j_call: TRBJ2-3; cdr3_aa: CASSLRGGPDTQYF
cdr3_length: 15; v_call: TRBV6-2/TRBV6-3; j_call: TRBJ1-1; cdr3_aa: CASRREARGGTEAFF
cdr3_length: 14; v_call: TRBV19; j_call: TRBJ1-2; cdr3_aa: CASSLRGAWNGYTF
cdr3_length: 17; v_call: TRBV7-6; j_call: TRBJ2-3; cdr3_aa: CASSLMGSGGSTDTQYF
cdr3_length: 17; v_call: TRBV25-1; j_call: TRBJ2-1; cdr3_aa: CASSDTDRGLLDNEQFF
cdr3_length: 16; v_call: TRBV2; j_call: TRBJ2-3; cdr3_aa: CASSEIAGGLTDTQYF
cdr3_length: 15; v_call: TRBV6-6; j_call: TRBJ1-4; cdr3_aa: CASSTTRGGDEKLFF
cdr3_length: 18; v_call: TRBV20-1; j_call: TRBJ2-1; cdr3_aa: CSALGVRGGQSSYNEQFF
cdr3_length: 15; v_call: TRBV6-1; j_call: TRBJ1-3; cdr3_aa: CASSFDSSSGNTIYF